This T cell receptor beta chain stems from a study of T cell repertoires in cytomegalovirus infection. Turning to this clonotype: Its antigen is not known.

TCRdb re-called the reads through MiXCR, storing one row per CDR3 protein. There are around 900,000 distinct CDR3 sequences in the sample; roughly a third occur only once, and under 15% lies in the top ten. Study-level results: Totalled public TCR beta family frequency picked out people who carried CMV plus the relevant HLA.

V gave up 6 bases and J gave up 5 bases; unmatched junction bases: 10. The CDR3 is 15 amino acids. The germline CDR1 and CDR2 sequences are MDHEN and SYDVKM. This clonotype originated in a human donor in good health (CMV status not recorded). Some clones in this sample may be carry-over from other donors' samples. V and J are TRBV28 and TRBJ1-5; 7 bases map to TRBD1. Sequences were derived from cultured CD8+ T cells from PBMCs, sampled from culture after CMV antigen stimulation. CDR3 DNA: TGTGCCAGCAGCCCCTGGGGACAGCCCTATCAGCCCCAGCATTTT. As protein: CASSPWGQPYQPQHF.